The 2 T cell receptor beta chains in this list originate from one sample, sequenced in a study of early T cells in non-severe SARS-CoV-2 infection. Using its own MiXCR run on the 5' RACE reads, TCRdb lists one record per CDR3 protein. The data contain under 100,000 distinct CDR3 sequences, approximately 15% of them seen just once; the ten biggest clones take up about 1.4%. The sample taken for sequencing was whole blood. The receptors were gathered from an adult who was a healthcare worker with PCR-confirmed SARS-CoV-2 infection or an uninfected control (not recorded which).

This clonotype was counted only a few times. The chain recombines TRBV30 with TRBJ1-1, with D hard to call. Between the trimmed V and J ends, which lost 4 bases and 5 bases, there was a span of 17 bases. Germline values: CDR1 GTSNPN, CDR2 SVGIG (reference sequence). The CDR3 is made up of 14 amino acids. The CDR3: CAWTPGVAGTEAFF. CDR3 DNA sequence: TGTGCCTGGACCCCCGGGGTGGCGGGGACTGAAGCTTTCTTT.

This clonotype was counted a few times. The CDR3 loop is CASSLAPGINYEQYF. The CDR3 DNA reads as TGTGCCAGCAGCTTAGCGCCGGGGATCAACTACGAGCAGTACTTC. The chain uses TRBV7-2 and TRBJ2-7, with a possible D match to TRBD2 (5 bases). The CDR3 contains 15 residues. Germline-derived CDR1 and CDR2 are SGHTA and FQGNSA. V gave up 0 bases and J gave up 3 bases, with 12 bases separating them.